Listed below are T cell receptor beta chains from one sample, sequenced in a study of shared clonotypes between healthy human individuals. Method: immunoSEQ multiplex PCR; TCRdb's copy keeps in-frame clones and lacks some. The table records 2 million or so clones, 95% of them present only once. Specimen: naive CD4+ T cells sorted from blood. Source of these receptors: a man aged 18 to 30 in good health. Each CDR3 is given with its conserved first and last residue. The D gene is left open where the match is weak. Only some rows state a clone size, as once, few, many or a class for expanded clones.

V gene,J gene,D gene,CDR3 length,clone size,CDR3 DNA,CDR3 protein
TRBV6-1,TRBJ2-3,TRBD1,14,NA,TGTGCCAGCAGAGGACAGGGCGGGCAGAGGACGCAGTATTTT,CASRGQGGQRTQYF
TRBV5-1,TRBJ2-2,TRBD1,16,NA,TGCGCCAGCAGCTTGACCGGGACAGGGAACACCGGGGAGCTGTTTTTT,CASSLTGTGNTGELFF
TRBV6-1,TRBJ1-1,TRBD1,14,NA,TGTGCCAGCAGTTCCAAGAACAGGGGCACTGAAGCTTTCTTT,CASSSKNRGTEAFF
TRBV9,TRBJ2-1,NA,13,NA,TGTGCCAGCAGCGTAGTGCCTAGATCTGAGCAGTTCTTC,CASSVVPRSEQFF
TRBV28,TRBJ2-7,TRBD1,15,NA,TGTGCCAGCAGTTCTCACGGGACAGCCAACTACGAGCAGTACTTC,CASSSHGTANYEQYF
TRBV12-5,TRBJ2-2,TRBD1,18,NA,TGTGCTAGTGGTTTGGCCCCAGGGGGAGTTAGTGACACCGGGGAGCTGTTTTTT,CASGLAPGGVSDTGELFF
TRBV7-2,TRBJ2-5,NA,13,NA,TGTGCCAGCAGCTTAGTTAGGGAGGAGACCCAGTACTTC,CASSLVREETQYF
TRBV10-1,TRBJ2-7,NA,11,NA,TGCGCCAGCAGTGAGGGGGGAGAGCAGTACTTC,CASSEGGEQYF
TRBV6-6,TRBJ2-7,NA,12,NA,TGTGCCAGCAGTTACGAGGACTACGAGCAGTACTTC,CASSYEDYEQYF
TRBV30,TRBJ1-3,NA,13,NA,TGTGCCTGGAGTGTTGGGTCTGGAAACACCATATATTTT,CAWSVGSGNTIYF
TRBV7-2,TRBJ1-6,NA,14,NA,TGTGCCAGCAGCTTACAGGGGCTTAATTCACCCCTCCACTTT,CASSLQGLNSPLHF
TRBV6-1,TRBJ1-1,NA,15,NA,TGTGCCAGCAGGGACGGGTTTAAGGTGAACACTGAAGCTTTCTTT,CASRDGFKVNTEAFF
TRBV11-2,TRBJ1-3,NA,12,NA,TGTGCCAGCAGCTTAGTGGCGAACACCATATATTTT,CASSLVANTIYF
TRBV4-1,TRBJ2-2,NA,15,NA,TGCGCCAGCAGCCAAGGGGAAGGGTACACCGGGGAGCTGTTTTTT,CASSQGEGYTGELFF
TRBV5-1,TRBJ2-7,TRBD1,16,NA,TGCGCCAGCAGCTTCCCACAGGGGGATTTCTCCTACGAGCAGTACTTC,CASSFPQGDFSYEQYF
TRBV30,TRBJ2-1,TRBD1,12,NA,TGTGCCTGGAGGGGACAGATCAATGAGCAGTTCTTC,CAWRGQINEQFF
TRBV19,TRBJ2-7,NA,13,NA,TGTGCCAGTAGTAGACGGAGCTCCTACGAGCAGTACTTC,CASSRRSSYEQYF
TRBV2,TRBJ2-2,TRBD1,15,NA,TGTGCCAGCAGTGGCTGGACAGGGTCCCCCGGGGAGCTGTTTTTT,CASSGWTGSPGELFF
TRBV7-6,TRBJ1-3,NA,13,NA,TGTGCCAGCAGCTTAGGTGTCGGAGGGACCATATATTTT,CASSLGVGGTIYF
TRBV5-1,TRBJ1-1,NA,15,NA,TGCGCCAGCAGCCCGGAGTGGGGCGAGAACACTGAAGCTTTCTTT,CASSPEWGENTEAFF
TRBV5-1,TRBJ2-1,NA,14,NA,TGCGCCAGCAGCTTTCGGTCAGGGGACAATGAGCAGTTCTTC,CASSFRSGDNEQFF
TRBV29-1,TRBJ1-2,NA,12,NA,TGCAGTGCGGATGGCCAGAGCTATGGCTACACCTTC,CSADGQSYGYTF
TRBV6-4,TRBJ1-1,NA,13,few,TGTGCCAGCAGAGGGACCGGCGACACTGAAGCTTTCTTT,CASRGTGDTEAFF
TRBV11-2,TRBJ2-3,TRBD2,16,NA,TGTGCCAGCAGCTTAGTTGGACTAGCGGTAACAGATACGCAGTATTTT,CASSLVGLAVTDTQYF
TRBV27,TRBJ2-2,NA,18,once,TGTGCCAGCACCCAGGGCATCTGGACCTTTTCAAACACCGGGGAGCTGTTTTTT,CASTQGIWTFSNTGELFF
TRBV10-3,TRBJ1-2,NA,13,NA,TGTGCCATCAGTGAGTCTAAGGCATATGGCTACACCTTC,CAISESKAYGYTF
TRBV9,TRBJ2-2,TRBD2,17,NA,TGTGCCAGCAGCCGCACTAGCGGGAGTCTGAACACCGGGGAGCTGTTTTTT,CASSRTSGSLNTGELFF
TRBV9,TRBJ1-1,NA,15,NA,TGTGCCAGCAGCCCCCTGGGGGGGGCGGGCACTGAAGCTTTCTTT,CASSPLGGAGTEAFF
TRBV10-2,TRBJ1-6,NA,11,NA,TGCGCCAGCAGTGTTGGCTCACCCCTCCACTTT,CASSVGSPLHF
TRBV28,TRBJ2-5,TRBD1,13,NA,TGTGCCAGCAAAAACAGGGGGCTCACGGATACGGACTTC,CASKNRGLTDTDF
TRBV7-9,TRBJ1-1,TRBD1,14,NA,TGTGCCAGCAGCTCCGGGACAGGGGAGACTGAAGCTTTCTTT,CASSSGTGETEAFF
TRBV18,TRBJ2-7,NA,16,NA,TGTGCCAGCTCACCGCCGGCTGAGCGCCCAAGCTACGAGCAGTACTTC,CASSPPAERPSYEQYF
TRBV19,TRBJ1-6,NA,14,NA,TGTGCCAGTAGTTCGACAGTGACGGTTTCACCCCTCCACTTT,CASSSTVTVSPLHF
TRBV5-6,TRBJ2-7,NA,11,NA,TGTGCCAGCAGCGGGGTGTACGAGCAGTACTTC,CASSGVYEQYF